This paragraph reports one T cell receptor beta chain. Its binding antigen is unknown. The record has no base qualities; no much larger clone is one base away. The data derive from a study of shared clonotypes between healthy human individuals (TCRdb year 2020). Background on the whole study: A few men and a couple of women, aged 18 to 49 years, made up the cohort. For each donor, CD4 naive and CD4 memory were each run on three plates, CD8 naive on two plates, and CD8 memory on one plate. To estimate repertoire size and how much clonotypes are shared between individuals, the study performed deep sequencing of blood TCR repertoires from roughly five healthy adults. Different laboratories and diverse techniques were used to prepare libraries and sequence TCR repertoires, to increase sequencing depth and limit assay-specific biases. Leukapheresis yielded between about 0.9 and 10 billion PBMCs per donor. The paper as a whole reports these results and caveats: Rarefaction of sorted-subset datasets indicated incomplete sequencing despite the large sequencing depth. Naive subsets generally had larger estimated clonotype richness than memory subsets did. Only blood was sampled, and tissue TCR repertoires likely differ from those in blood. Pairwise subsampling indicated that sequencing depth was expected to affect the degree of clonotype sharing among donors. When several donors were compared, the shared fraction of clonotypes was around 4.6% for naive CD4, 3.5% for naive CD8, 2.3% for memory CD4, and less than 0.45% for memory CD8. The small number of donors limited the genetic and exposure-history diversity represented. Clonotypes shared by all four sorted-subset donors showed higher generation probabilities than non-shared clonotypes.

Using the deep immunoSEQ assay, TCR CDR3 regions were amplified from genomic DNA by multiplex PCR. Extracted genomic DNA from each cell subset was spread evenly across all wells of several immunoSEQ 96-well plates, with each plate serving as a replicate. For sorted subsets, about 220 ng of genomic DNA, equivalent to tens of thousands of T cell genomes, went into each replicate PCR. The purified libraries were quantified using a Qubit 3.0 fluorometer, sized with a Bioanalyzer 2100, and then quantified again using the KAPA Library Quantification kit. Every immunoSEQ 96-well plate was sequenced on a separate single-read 150-cycle Illumina NextSeq 550 flow cell. Per the source publication's procedure: Because the immunoSEQ output included only junctional sequences and no quality scores, the filtering could not be the same as the filtering used for full-length reads. Sequences were annotated with PyIR, a Python wrapper for IgBLAST v1.9, and V/J genes and CDR3 were assigned using IMGT germline references. Reads were removed for weak V/J assignments (E-value above 1e-6), missing CDR3, stop codons, out-of-frame junctions, or ambiguous translated residues. V3J clonotypes were defined as sequences sharing the same inferred V gene, J gene, and CDR3 amino acid sequence. Percentage overlap between repertoires was computed as shared unique clonotypes divided by the size of the smaller repertoire. Repertoire richness was assessed with RTK rarefaction, the Chao1 estimator, and Recon v2.1 estimates of unobserved clonotypes. Generation probabilities were computed with OLGA for all TCRbeta clonotypes obtained by the gDNA method from a few donors. TCRdb provides this immuneACCESS table in a form limited to in-frame rearrangements. Some clones are lacking; in checked studies, under half of them reflect an unresolved V gene, and why the rest are absent is not known. D and trimming were read from the DNA, whereas the V and J calls and clone size are those reported in that table. Here the sample has over a million clones; roughly 95% occur a single time. The ten largest account for 0.95% to 1.5% of the sample.

The donors were healthy, HIV-negative adults who had no recently reported acute infections or vaccinations. Every donor was a Caucasian adult residing in Nashville, Tennessee, USA. CD4+ T cells were enriched by magnetic negative selection, after which naive cells were positively selected on CD45RA and the negative fraction was taken as the memory subset. Blood was collected by leukapheresis, and PBMCs were isolated by Ficoll-Histopaque density gradient centrifugation and then cryopreserved in liquid nitrogen vapor phase. Purity and quantity of every magnetically sorted T cell population were checked by analytical flow cytometry. Each sorted fraction had its genomic DNA isolated and then quantified by UV absorbance on a Nanodrop 2000c. The germline V gene (reference sequence) specifies SGHNT as CDR1 and YYREEE as CDR2. V lost 2 bases and J lost 5 bases, and the count of bases not matched to a germline gene is 7. The CDR3 holds 16 amino acids from the cysteine to the phenylalanine. The kept DNA is CDR3 alone, 48 bases in frame from the first base.

The rearranged chain carries TRBV5-4 and TRBJ2-5, and TRBD1 matches 12 of the central bases. The sequence was obtained from a man aged 25-45 years in good health. The sample was naive CD4+ T cells sorted from blood. Reading the label with the study, this specimen's cell subset or site is: CD45RA+ positively selected. The nucleotide sequence reads TGTGCCAGCAGCTTAGGGGGACAGGGGGCCCGGGAGACCCAGTACTTC. Translated, it gives CASSLGGQGARETQYF.